The 15 T cell receptor beta chains reported below all come from one sample, sequenced in a study of shared clonotypes between healthy human individuals. TCRdb's copy holds only in-frame clones and misses some; the assay was immunoSEQ multiplex PCR. This table holds some 2.3 million clones, more than 85% found once. Sequencing input: naive CD4+ T cells from PBMCs. The sample's subset: CD45RA+ positively selected. The receptors here all came from a man aged 18 to 30 in good health. Some clones in this sample may be carry-over from other donors' samples.

The chain carries TRBV9 and TRBJ2-2; D is possibly TRBD2 (7 bases). The CDR3 consists of 15 residues. In germline, CDR1 is SGDLS, CDR2 YYNGEE. Trimming stripped 1 base from V and 6 bases from J, with 13 bases between. CDR3: CASSVWGGAPGELFF. CDR3 DNA sequence: TGTGCCAGCAGCGTATGGGGGGGCGCGCCCGGGGAGCTGTTTTTT.

This sequence joins TRBV9 and TRBJ1-1, with no clear D. CDR1 is SGDLS and CDR2 is YYNGEE in the germline V gene. Deletions cut 1 base from V and 0 bases from J, with 7 bases between. The CDR3 runs 14 residues. The CDR3 loop reads CASSVQSMNTEAFF. The CDR3 bases are TGTGCCAGCAGCGTACAGAGCATGAACACTGAAGCTTTCTTT.

The V and J genes are TRBV5-6 and TRBJ1-6; 9 nucleotides match TRBD1. Germline CDR1 and CDR2: SGHDT and YYEEEE. V lost 0 bases and J lost 9; bases outside the gene matches: 10. This CDR3 is 17 amino acids long. The CDR3 spells CASSLALTGQGTSPLHF. The CDR3 DNA sequence: TGTGCCAGCAGCTTGGCCCTGACGGGACAGGGTACTTCACCCCTCCACTTT.

The chain combines TRBV18 with TRBJ2-1; 11 bases are a match to TRBD2. V was pared by 6 bases and J by 2 bases, with 6 bases of the junction left unmatched. The CDR3 is 16 residues long. Germline V CDR1 and CDR2: KGHSH, LQKENI. CDR3 in amino acids: CASSALGLAAYNEQFF. DNA for the CDR3: TGTGCCAGCTCTGCGCTGGGACTAGCGGCCTACAATGAGCAGTTCTTC.

The rearrangement joins TRBV5-1 to TRBJ2-2; 7 bases are shared with TRBD1. Germline V gene lookup returns CDR1 SGHRS and CDR2 YFSETQ. The V gene end was trimmed by 4 bases and the J gene end by 7 bases; junction bases not matched to a gene: 7. The CDR3 has 14 amino acids. As DNA, the CDR3 is TGCGCCAGCAGCCAGGGGACAGAGATCGGGGAGCTGTTTTTT. This translates into CASSQGTEIGELFF.

The V and J genes are TRBV6-5 and TRBJ1-4; weak D call: TRBD1 (6 bases). Per germline, CDR1 MNHEY and CDR2 SVGAGI. This CDR3 is built from 16 residues. With 0 bases removed from V and 6 bases from J, the gap between germline ends came to 14 bases. The CDR3 DNA sequence: TGTGCCAGCAGTTACTCTTTAGGGGAGGGGGATGAAAAACTGTTTTTT. This gives the protein CASSYSLGEGDEKLFF.

This rearrangement joins TRBV5-6 to TRBJ2-4, with a weak D call TRBD2 (6 bases). With 4 bases removed from V and 0 bases from J, the gap between germline ends came to 17 bases. CDR3 length: 17 amino acids. From germline, CDR1 is SGHDT and CDR2 YYEEEE. Here the CDR3 reads CASSQEGQGIAKNIQYF. In DNA form, the CDR3 reads TGTGCCAGCAGCCAGGAGGGGCAGGGAATAGCCAAAAACATTCAGTACTTC.

The chain carries TRBV9 and TRBJ2-5, with D possibly being TRBD1 (5 bases). Germline-derived CDR1 and CDR2 are SGDLS and YYNGEE. Trimming took 3 bases from V and 2 from J, leaving 14 bases between them. This CDR3 contains 15 residues. CDR3 amino acids: CASSATPTGQETQYF. The DNA for the CDR3 is TGTGCCAGCAGCGCAACACCAACAGGTCAAGAGACCCAGTACTTC.

CDR3 sequence reads: CASTQGGLGGYEQYF. DNA of the CDR3: TGTGCCAGCACCCAAGGGGGGCTTGGGGGCTACGAGCAGTACTTC. V is TRBV6-6 and J is TRBJ2-7; D is tentatively TRBD1 or TRBD2 (6 bases each). There are 15 residues in the CDR3. In germline, CDR1 is MNHNY, CDR2 SVGAGI (reference sequence). The ends were cut back, 7 bases at V and 3 bases at J, with 19 bases in the middle.

V gene TRBV18 combines with J gene TRBJ1-1; 7 bases map to TRBD1. This CDR3 comprises 15 residues. V shed 3 bases, J shed 6 bases, and the junction held 10 bases outside the gene matches. From germline, CDR1 is KGHSH and CDR2 LQKENI. The CDR3 coding sequence is TGTGCCAGCTCACCTGACAGGGTTGGGGGCCCTGAAGCTTTCTTT. It yields the protein CASSPDRVGGPEAFF.

This clone appeared a single time. The chain carries TRBV6-1 and TRBJ2-5; D is perhaps TRBD1 or TRBD2 (5 bases each). Germline CDR1 MNHNS, CDR2 SASEGT. CDR3 length: 13 amino acids. The DNA of the CDR3 is TGTGCTCAAGCGCAGGGAGAGTTCGAGACCCAGTACTTC. This encodes CAQAQGEFETQYF.

This clone was found a few times. The V call is TRBV30, the J call TRBJ1-5; D is undetermined. Germline lookup yields CDR1 GTSNPN and CDR2 SVGIG (reference sequence). The CDR3 length is 13 residues. Between the trimmed V and J ends, which lost 0 bases and 5 bases, there was a span of 8 bases. CDR3 nucleotide sequence: TGTGCCTGGAGTGTACGCTGGGATCAGCCCCAGCATTTT. It is translated as CAWSVRWDQPQHF.

J is TRBJ2-7 and V is TRBV5-4; TRBD2 matches at 13 bases. Trimming took 2 bases from V and 4 from J; bases not matched to a gene: 6. CDR1 is SGHNT, CDR2 YYREEE, per germline (reference sequence). This CDR3 contains 16 residues. For the CDR3, the DNA is TGTGCCAGCAGCTTTGGCGGGACTAGCGGGAAATACGAGCAGTACTTC. Translating gives CASSFGGTSGKYEQYF.

The chain links TRBV7-2 to TRBJ2-7, with D possibly matching TRBD1 (6 bases). With 5 bases removed from V and 2 bases from J, the gap between germline ends came to 7 bases. Germline lookup yields CDR1 SGHTA and CDR2 FQGNSA. The CDR3 sequence is 12 residues long. The CDR3 nucleotides are TGTGCCAGCAGCCAGGGGCCCTACGAGCAGTACTTC. It yields the protein CASSQGPYEQYF.

CDR3 sequence (DNA): TGCGCCAGCAGCGCGGACAGGGACCAAGAGACCCAGTACTTC. It translates to CASSADRDQETQYF. The V and J genes are TRBV5-1 and TRBJ2-5, with TRBD1 matching over 8 bases. This CDR3 comprises 14 residues. The germline CDR1 and CDR2 sequences are SGHRS and YFSETQ. V lost 4 bases, J lost 0 bases, and 2 bases stayed unmatched.